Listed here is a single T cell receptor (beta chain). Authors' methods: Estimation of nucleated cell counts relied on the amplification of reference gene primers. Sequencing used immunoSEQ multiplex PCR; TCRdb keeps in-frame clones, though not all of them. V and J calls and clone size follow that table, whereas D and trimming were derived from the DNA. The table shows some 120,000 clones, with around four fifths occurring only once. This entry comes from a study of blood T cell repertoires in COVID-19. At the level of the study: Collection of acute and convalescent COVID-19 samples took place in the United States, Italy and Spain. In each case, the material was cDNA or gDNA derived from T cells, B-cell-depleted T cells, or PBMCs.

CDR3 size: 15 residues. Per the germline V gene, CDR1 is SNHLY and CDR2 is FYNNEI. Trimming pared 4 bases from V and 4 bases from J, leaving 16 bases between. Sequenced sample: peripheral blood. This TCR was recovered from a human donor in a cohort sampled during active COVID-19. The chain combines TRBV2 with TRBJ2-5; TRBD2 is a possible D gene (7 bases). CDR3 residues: CASSGVGGQGETQYF. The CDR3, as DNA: TGTGCCAGCAGTGGTGTGGGGGGGCAAGGAGAGACCCAGTACTTC.